This entry features one T cell receptor beta chain sequence. Amplification used 60 Vbeta primers and 13 Jbeta primers. The table came from immunoSEQ multiplex PCR; TCRdb's copy has only in-frame clones and leaves some out. The sample includes around 160,000 clones, approximately 82% of them seen just once. The sample originates from a study of cytomegalovirus exposure and HLA in healthy donors. The receptor comes from a male donor in good health and CMV-seronegative. Sample: PBMCs.

CDR3 nucleotides: TGTGCCAGCAGTGAATCATACACCGACTATGGCTACACCTTC. This sequence encodes CASSESYTDYGYTF. This chain links TRBV25-1 with TRBJ1-2; D remains ambiguous. Trimming shortened V by 1 base and J by 3 bases, and 9 bases separated the two germline ends. CDR1 MGHDK and CDR2 SYGVNS come from the germline V gene. The CDR3 length is 14 residues.